This TCR beta chain originates from a study of cytomegalovirus exposure and HLA in healthy donors. Whole-study context: Most donors, 81% of a few hundred genotyped, fell in the Caucasian-associated ancestry cluster. Study-level findings and limits: Specificity for CMV antigens was confirmed in vitro for three of the CMV-associated chains.

PCR was performed using 60 Vbeta and 13 Jbeta primers. Some clones are missing from TCRdb's copy, which holds only in-frame ones; the method was immunoSEQ multiplex PCR. This repertoire includes around 44,000 clones. Concerning this clone itself: Its target is not known.

There are 11 residues in the CDR3. The germline gives CDR1 SGHNT, CDR2 YYREEE (reference sequence). The V end lost 1 base, the J end lost 7 bases, and 5 bases lay between the germline ends. The TCR sequence derives from a male donor in good health and CMV-seropositive. This chain joins TRBV5-4 and TRBJ1-2; D gene ambiguous. The sample was PBMCs. The CDR3 loop reads CASSLYSGYTF. CDR3 DNA: TGTGCCAGCAGCTTGTACTCTGGCTACACCTTC.